This TCR beta chain derives from a study of T cells after yellow fever vaccination. This clonotype was picked up a small number of times. Its antigen is unidentified. The 5'RACE template-switching step produced TCR cDNA and added a universal primer site and UMIs. TCRdb independently ran MiXCR on the 5' RACE reads; one entry per CDR3 protein. The sample holds 340,000 or so distinct CDR3 sequences; 9.5% to 15% are singletons and the top ten take roughly 3.1%. General study points: Within FACS-sorted repertoires, abundant clonotypes contaminating from the bulk population could be present.

This CDR3 spans 18 amino acids. CDR1 is MGHRA and CDR2 is YSYEKL in the germline V gene. Germline trimming cut 0 bases from V and 5 bases from J; bases unmatched to any gene: 14. This chain uses TRBV4-1 with TRBJ2-5; 8 bases match TRBD2. The sequence was obtained from a man aged 18 to 35 who received the YFV17D yellow fever vaccine. The material was CD4+ T cells sorted from PBMCs, obtained 15 days after the yellow fever booster vaccination. The CDR3 is CASSQDKNLAGGRETQYF. For the CDR3, the DNA is TGCGCCAGCAGCCAAGATAAAAATTTGGCGGGGGGAAGGGAGACCCAGTACTTC.